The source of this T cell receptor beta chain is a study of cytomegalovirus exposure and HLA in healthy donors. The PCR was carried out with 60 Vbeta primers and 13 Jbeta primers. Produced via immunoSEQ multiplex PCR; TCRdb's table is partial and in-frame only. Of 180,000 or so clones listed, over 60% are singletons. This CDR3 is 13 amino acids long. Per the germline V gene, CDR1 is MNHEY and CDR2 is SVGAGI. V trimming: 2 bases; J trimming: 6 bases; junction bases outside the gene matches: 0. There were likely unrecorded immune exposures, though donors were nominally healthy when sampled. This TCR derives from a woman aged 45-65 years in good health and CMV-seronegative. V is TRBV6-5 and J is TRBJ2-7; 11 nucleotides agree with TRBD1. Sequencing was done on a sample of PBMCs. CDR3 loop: CASSYGQGAEQYF. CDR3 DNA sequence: TGTGCCAGCAGTTACGGACAGGGGGCCGAGCAGTACTTC.